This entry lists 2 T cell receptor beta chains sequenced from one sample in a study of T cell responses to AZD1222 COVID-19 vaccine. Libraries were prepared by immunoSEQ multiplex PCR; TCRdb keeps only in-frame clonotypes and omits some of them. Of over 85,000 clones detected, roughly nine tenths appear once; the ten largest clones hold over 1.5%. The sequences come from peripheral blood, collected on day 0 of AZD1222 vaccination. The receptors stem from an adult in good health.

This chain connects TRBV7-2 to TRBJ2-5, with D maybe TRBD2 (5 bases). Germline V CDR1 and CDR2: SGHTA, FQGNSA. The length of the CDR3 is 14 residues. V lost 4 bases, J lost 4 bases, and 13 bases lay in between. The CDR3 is CASSSMRVRETQYF. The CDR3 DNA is TGTGCCAGCAGCTCAATGAGGGTTAGAGAGACCCAGTACTTC.

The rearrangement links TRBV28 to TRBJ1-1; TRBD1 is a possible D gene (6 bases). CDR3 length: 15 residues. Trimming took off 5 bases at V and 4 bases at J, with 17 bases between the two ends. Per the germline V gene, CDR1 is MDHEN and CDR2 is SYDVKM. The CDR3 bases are TGTGCCAGCAGTCCCCACAGGGTGGTTGGCACTGAAGCTTTCTTT. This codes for CASSPHRVVGTEAFF.